Below are 7 T cell receptor beta chains sequenced from a single sample in a study of Graves' ophthalmopathy and Graves' hyperthyroidism. RNA served as the template for amplifying TCR beta CDR3 regions. Second-round multiplex PCR came after a first-round RT-PCR that employed HTBI primers. MiXCR was run by TCRdb on the multiplex PCR reads, yielding one entry per CDR3 protein. Among about 700,000 distinct CDR3 sequences listed, over 40% were seen once. What was sequenced was peripheral blood. The receptors shown here come from an adult man with Graves' ophthalmopathy.

A remark on this clonotype: One junction end disagrees with the germline gene, perhaps due to a read error. The genes are TRBV25-1 and TRBJ1-1; no definite D call. CDR3 length equals 15 residues. The germline gives CDR1 MGHDK, CDR2 SYGVNS. The CDR3: CVSRPDIGRNTEAFF. The CDR3 DNA reads TGCGTCAGCAGACCGGATATAGGGCGGAACACTGAAGCTTTCTTT.

This clonotype was seen many times. The V call is TRBV7-9, the J call TRBJ1-1; 7 nucleotides agree with TRBD1. V trimming: 6 bases; J trimming: 4 bases; junction bases outside the gene matches: 5. Germline CDR1 is SEHNR and CDR2 is FQNEAQ (reference sequence). The CDR3 runs to 13 residues. The CDR3 here is CASSDRVGTEAFF. The CDR3 DNA follows: TGTGCCAGCAGTGACAGGGTGGGCACTGAAGCTTTCTTT.

Concerning this clonotype itself: This clone may be a read error of a much larger clone one base away. The CDR3 loop is CASSSGTGGRETQYF. Written as DNA, the CDR3 is TGTGCCAGCAGCTCGGGGACAGGGGGCAGAGAGACCCAGTACTTC. This rearrangement joins TRBV5-4 to TRBJ2-7; TRBD1 aligns across 12 bases. The J call may be in error: the DNA end matches TRBJ2-5 better. The CDR3 length is 15 residues. Germline CDR1 and CDR2: SGHNT and YYREEE (reference sequence).

This clonotype was detected a few times. The chain joins TRBV2 to TRBJ2-5; 7 nucleotides match TRBD2. Germline CDR1 reads SNHLY; CDR2 reads FYNNEI. This CDR3 comprises 15 residues. Unmatched junction bases numbered 14, after V lost 8 bases and J lost 5 bases. The CDR3 here is CASGRDFREVETQYF. The CDR3 nucleotides are TGTGCCAGCGGGAGGGATTTCCGGGAAGTGGAGACCCAGTACTTC.

As to this clonotype: Germline is not matched at one junction end, which may reflect a read error. The V gene is TRBV11-1, the J gene TRBJ2-5; 11 bases line up with TRBD2. Looked up from germline, CDR1 is SGHAT and CDR2 is FQDESV (reference sequence). CDR3 length: 14 amino acids. CDR3 loop: CASGLLAGGETQYF. CDR3 DNA: TGCGCCAGCGGCTTGCTAGCGGGAGGAGAGACCCAGTACTTC.

The chain joins TRBV10-3 to TRBJ2-7, with D perhaps TRBD1 or TRBD2 (5 bases each). The J call could be wrong; TRBJ2-1 is a better fit for the DNA end. From germline, CDR1 is ENHRY and CDR2 SYGVKD. This CDR3 spans 16 amino acids. CDR3 in DNA: TGTGCCATCAGTGAGTCGGGGACGAACTCCTACAATGAGCAGTTCTTC. Translating gives CAISESGTNSYNEQFF.

V and J are TRBV12-3 or TRBV12-4 and TRBJ1-5; TRBD1 matches 11 bases. The CDR3 covers 14 residues. Losses at the gene ends were 8 bases for V and 7 bases for J; bases not matched to a gene: 7. The CDR3 DNA follows: TGTGCCAGCTACTTAGGGACAGGGGGGCAGCCCCAGCATTTT. Encoded protein: CASYLGTGGQPQHF.